This T cell receptor (beta chain) was identified in a study of shared clonotypes between healthy human individuals. Clones were sequenced by immunoSEQ multiplex PCR, and TCRdb holds only the in-frame ones, with some missing. The sample carries 450,000 or so clones, approximately 77% recorded once. All donors were healthy HIV-negative adults lacking recent acute infections or vaccinations. This clonotype was sampled from a woman in her 40s in good health. Some clones in this sample may be carry-over from other donors' samples. Sequencing was performed on PBMCs.

The DNA for the CDR3 is TGTGCCAGCAGCCCAGGGGGACTAGCGGGAGTTGCTGAGCAGTTCTTC. It specifies CASSPGGLAGVAEQFF. The rearrangement joins TRBV14 to TRBJ2-1; 14 bases map to TRBD2. Germline values: CDR1 SGHDN, CDR2 FVKESK. The CDR3 has 16 residues. After removal of 4 bases from V and 9 bases from J, the junction contained 8 bases not matched to a gene.